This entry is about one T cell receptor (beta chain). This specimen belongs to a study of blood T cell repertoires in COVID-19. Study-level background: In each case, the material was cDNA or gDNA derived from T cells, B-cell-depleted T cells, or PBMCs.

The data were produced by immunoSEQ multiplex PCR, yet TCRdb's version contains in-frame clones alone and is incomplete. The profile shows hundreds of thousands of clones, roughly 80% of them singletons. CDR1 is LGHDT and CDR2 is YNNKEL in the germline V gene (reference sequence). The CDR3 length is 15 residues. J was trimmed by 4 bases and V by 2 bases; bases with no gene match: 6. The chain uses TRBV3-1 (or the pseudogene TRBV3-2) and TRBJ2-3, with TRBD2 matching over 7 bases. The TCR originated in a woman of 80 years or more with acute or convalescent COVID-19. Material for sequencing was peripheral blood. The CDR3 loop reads CASSQQASGSDTQYF. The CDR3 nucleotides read TGTGCCAGCAGCCAACAGGCTAGCGGATCAGATACGCAGTATTTT.